This TCR beta chain was observed in a study of shared clonotypes between healthy human individuals. General observations from the study: Naive CD4 clonotypes overlapped across several donors at roughly 4.5%. Tissues were not sampled, only blood, and their repertoires likely differ.

Sorted-subset replicate PCRs used about 200 ng of genomic DNA. This amount corresponded to 30,000 to 35,000 T cell genomes. TCRdb's copy holds only in-frame clones and misses some; the assay was immunoSEQ multiplex PCR. The data contain 2 million to 3 million clones, 93% of them singletons. The junction had 8 bases not matched to a gene; V was cut back by 7 bases and J by 1 base. Germline V gives CDR1 MDHEN, CDR2 SYDVKM. This CDR3 is 16 amino acids long. Healthy HIV-negative adults with no recent acute infections or vaccinations were recruited as donors. Points on this clone: The antigen is unknown.

The chain has TRBV28 and TRBJ2-7, with 12 bases that match TRBD2. The clonotype comes from a young man in good health. Some clones in this sample may be carry-over from other donors' samples. The sample comprised naive CD4+ T cells from PBMCs. The subset denotes: CD45RA+ positively selected. CDR3 nucleotide sequence: TGTGCCAGCAAGGGCAGAGGACTAGCGGGATCCTACGAGCAGTACTTC. This translates into CASKGRGLAGSYEQYF. The complete variable domain, with remaining parts taken from reference TRBV28 and TRBJ2-7, reads DVKVTQSSRYLVKRTGEKVFLECVQDMDHENMFWYRQDPGLGLRLIYFSYDVKMKEKGDIPEGYSVSREKKERFSLILESASTNQTSMYLCASKGRGLAGSYEQYFGPGTRLTVT.